The sequence of this TCR beta chain was determined in a study of cytomegalovirus exposure and HLA in healthy donors. This PCR relied on a set of 60 Vbeta primers and 13 Jbeta primers. Sequenced by immunoSEQ multiplex PCR; TCRdb stores in-frame clones only, minus some. The repertoire has under 110,000 clones, approximately 75% of them found once; the top ten carry 1.5% to 2%. The specimen was PBMCs. The clonotype originates from a woman aged 40 to 50 in good health and CMV-seronegative.

As DNA, the CDR3 is TGTGCCAGCAGTTACCGCGGACAGAACACTGAAGCTTTCTTT. It encodes CASSYRGQNTEAFF. V is TRBV27 and J is TRBJ1-1, with D perhaps matching TRBD1 (5 bases). V lost 4 bases and J lost 1, with 10 bases in between. Looked up from germline, CDR1 is MNHEY and CDR2 is SMNVEV (reference sequence). The CDR3 spans 14 residues.